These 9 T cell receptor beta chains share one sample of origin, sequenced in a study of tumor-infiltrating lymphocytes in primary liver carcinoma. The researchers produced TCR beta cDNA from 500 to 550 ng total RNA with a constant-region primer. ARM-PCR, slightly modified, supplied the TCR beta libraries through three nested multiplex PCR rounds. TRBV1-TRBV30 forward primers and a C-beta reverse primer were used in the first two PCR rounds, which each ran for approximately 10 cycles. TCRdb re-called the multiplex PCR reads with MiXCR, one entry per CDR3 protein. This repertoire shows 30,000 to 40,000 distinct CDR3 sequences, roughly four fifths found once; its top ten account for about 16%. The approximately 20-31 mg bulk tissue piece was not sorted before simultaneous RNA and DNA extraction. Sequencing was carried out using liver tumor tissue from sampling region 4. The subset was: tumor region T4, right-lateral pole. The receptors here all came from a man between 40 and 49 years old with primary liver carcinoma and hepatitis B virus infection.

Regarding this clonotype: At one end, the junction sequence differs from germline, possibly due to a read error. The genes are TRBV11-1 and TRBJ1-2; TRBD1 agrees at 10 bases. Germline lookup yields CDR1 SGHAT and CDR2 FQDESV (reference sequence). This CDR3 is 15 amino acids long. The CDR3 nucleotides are TGTACCAGCAGCCGCGACAGGGGGCCGAACTATGGTTACACCTTC. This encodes CTSSRDRGPNYGYTF.

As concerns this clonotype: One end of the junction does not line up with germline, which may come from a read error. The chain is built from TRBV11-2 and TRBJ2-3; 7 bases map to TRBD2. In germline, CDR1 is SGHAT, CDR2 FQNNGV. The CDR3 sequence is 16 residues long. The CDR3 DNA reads TGTGCCAGCAGCCCAGTTGGGGGAGGGGTCCCTGATGCGCAGGATTTT. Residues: CASSPVGGGVPDAQDF.

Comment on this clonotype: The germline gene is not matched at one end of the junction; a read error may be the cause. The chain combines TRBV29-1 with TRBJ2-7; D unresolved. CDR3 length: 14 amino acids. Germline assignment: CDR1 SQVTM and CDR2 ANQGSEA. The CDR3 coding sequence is TGCAACGTTTGGACGTCTCAAACGTCCTACGAGCAATACTTC. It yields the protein CNVWTSQTSYEQYF.

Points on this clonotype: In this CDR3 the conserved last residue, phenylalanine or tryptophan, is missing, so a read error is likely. The CDR3 DNA is TGCGTCAGCAGCGTAAACAGGGTGGCGGACACTGAAGCTTTCTCT. Translated: CVSSVNRVADTEAFS. The rearrangement links TRBV5-1 to TRBJ1-1; a possible D gene is TRBD1 (6 bases). Germline V gene sequence: CDR1 SGHRS, CDR2 YFSETQ. The CDR3 runs 15 residues.

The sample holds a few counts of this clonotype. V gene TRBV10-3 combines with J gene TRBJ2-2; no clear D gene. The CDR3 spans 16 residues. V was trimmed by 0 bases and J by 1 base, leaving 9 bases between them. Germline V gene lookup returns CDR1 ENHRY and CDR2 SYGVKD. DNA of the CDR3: TGTGCCATCAGTGAGTCCCACAATTTGAACACCGGGGAGCTGTTTTTT. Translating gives CAISESHNLNTGELFF.

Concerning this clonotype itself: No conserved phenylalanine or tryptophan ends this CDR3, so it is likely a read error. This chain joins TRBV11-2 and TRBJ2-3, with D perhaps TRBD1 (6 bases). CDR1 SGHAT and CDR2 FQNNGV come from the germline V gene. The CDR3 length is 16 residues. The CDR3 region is CASSRRSTGNTYTQYS. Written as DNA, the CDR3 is TGTGCCAGCAGCAGAAGAAGTACAGGGAACACATATACACAGTATTCT.

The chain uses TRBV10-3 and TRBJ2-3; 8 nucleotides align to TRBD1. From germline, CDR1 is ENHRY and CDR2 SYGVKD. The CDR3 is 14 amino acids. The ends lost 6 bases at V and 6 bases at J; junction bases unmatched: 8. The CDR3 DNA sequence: TGTGCCATCAGGAGGACAGGGACCACTGATACGCAGTATTTT. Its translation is CAIRRTGTTDTQYF.

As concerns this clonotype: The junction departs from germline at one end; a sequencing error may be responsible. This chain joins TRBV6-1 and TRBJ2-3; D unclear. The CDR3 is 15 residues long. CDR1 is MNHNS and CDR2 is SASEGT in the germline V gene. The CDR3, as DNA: TGCGCCAGTAGTGAAGGTAGCTGGCCCGCAGATGCGCAGTATTTT. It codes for CASSEGSWPADAQYF.

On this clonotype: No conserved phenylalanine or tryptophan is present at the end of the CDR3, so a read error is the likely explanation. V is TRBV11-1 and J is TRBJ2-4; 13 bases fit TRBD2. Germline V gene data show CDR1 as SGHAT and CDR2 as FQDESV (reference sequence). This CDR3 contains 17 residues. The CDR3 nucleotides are TGTGTCAGCAACTTTCCCGGGACTAGCGGGACCAAAAACAGTCAGTACGTC. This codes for CVSNFPGTSGTKNSQYV.